The clone carrying this TCR beta chain appeared a few times. Construction of TCR beta libraries relied on iRepertoire HTBI primers and on Arm-PCR targeting CDR3 regions. TCRdb fed the multiplex PCR reads into MiXCR, producing one record per CDR3 protein. The sample carries fewer than 550,000 distinct CDR3 sequences, about 16% recorded once. V lost 5 bases and J 0 bases, leaving 15 bases between the germline ends. The CDR3 spans 16 residues. Germline V gene data show CDR1 as SNHLY and CDR2 as FYNNEI. This sample's time point: newly diagnosed GD, antithyroid drugs for less than 3 months. The authors made the TCR library using RNA they extracted from PBMCs. The sample comes from a study of regulatory T cells in long-lasting Graves disease. Study details: Duration of antithyroid drug therapy among newly diagnosed Graves' patients was under 3 months.

These records were also assigned to another study, of T cells in Graves' hyperthyroidism and ophthalmopathy. That work adds: The model's output predicted ophthalmopathy at a median of about 6.5 months prior to onset.

The chain combines TRBV2 with TRBJ2-3; D is possibly TRBD1 or TRBD2 (6 bases each). The input for sequencing was peripheral blood mononuclear cells (PBMCs), taken at new diagnosis, from a patient treated with antithyroid drugs. The sequence derives from a woman aged 40-65 years with Graves disease. CDR3 nucleotides: TGTGCCAGCAGTACCTCCGACGGGGGCAGCACAGATACGCAGTATTTT. This encodes CASSTSDGGSTDTQYF.